Presented here are 25 T cell receptor beta chains from one specimen sequenced in a study of cytomegalovirus exposure and HLA in healthy donors. PCR was performed using 60 Vbeta and 13 Jbeta primers. This table comes from immunoSEQ multiplex PCR, and its TCRdb copy is limited to in-frame clones, with some not included. The table shows over 150,000 clones, with more than 60% occurring only once. The specimen was PBMCs. The receptors were sampled from a woman in her fifties or sixties in good health and CMV-seropositive.

This clone came up a few times. The rearrangement joins TRBV2 to TRBJ1-6; D not certain. Trimming cost V 2 bases and J 7 bases, with 6 bases left between them. The germline V gene has CDR1 SNHLY and CDR2 FYNNEI. This CDR3 contains 13 residues. DNA for the CDR3: TGTGCCAGCAGTGAAAGGGAGAATTCACCCCTCCACTTT. It specifies CASSERENSPLHF.

V usage is TRBV4-3 and J usage is TRBJ2-1, with TRBD2 as a possible D gene (6 bases). There are 16 residues in the CDR3. V was pared by 0 bases and J by 5 bases, with 14 bases between. The germline CDR1 and CDR2 sequences are LGHNA and YSLEER. CDR3 sequence: CASSQELAGWNNEQFF. CDR3 sequence (DNA): TGCGCCAGCAGCCAAGAGCTTGCGGGGTGGAACAATGAGCAGTTCTTC.

In DNA, the CDR3 is TGTGCCAGCAGGGCCCGGGATCCAGGTGAAAACACCATATATTTT. This codes for CASRARDPGENTIYF. This rearrangement joins TRBV6-5 to TRBJ1-3; D is unclear. CDR3 size: 15 residues. The germline gives CDR1 MNHEY, CDR2 SVGAGI. The V gene lost 6 bases and the J gene lost 6 bases, with 18 bases spanning the gap.

The chain has TRBV2 and TRBJ1-2; 7 bases map to TRBD1. The CDR3 contains 16 residues. Germline values: CDR1 SNHLY, CDR2 FYNNEI. The V segment lost 6 bases and the J segment 2 bases; nucleotides outside the gene matches: 12. The CDR3 nucleotides are TGTGCCAGCAGCCTGACAGGGCACGGAAAAAACTATGGCTACACCTTC. This codes for CASSLTGHGKNYGYTF.

The chain is built from TRBV2 and TRBJ2-7; D gene ambiguous. Germline-derived CDR1 and CDR2 are SNHLY and FYNNEI. Trimming left V 1 base short and J 3 bases short, with 13 bases between. The CDR3 contains 15 residues. The CDR3 protein is CASSEGSGPNYEQYF. The CDR3 nucleotides are TGTGCCAGCAGTGAAGGTTCTGGCCCGAACTACGAGCAGTACTTC.

This chain links TRBV5-4 with TRBJ2-7; D may be TRBD2 (5 bases). The germline CDR1 and CDR2 sequences are SGHNT and YYREEE (reference sequence). The CDR3 length is 15 residues. V was shortened by 4 bases and J by 5 bases, with 19 bases between the two germline ends. The CDR3 sequence: CASSGSGTFLDEQYF. DNA for the CDR3: TGTGCCAGCAGCGGATCGGGAACCTTCCTAGACGAGCAGTACTTC.

The chain carries TRBV28 and TRBJ1-1; 8 bases map to TRBD1. V gave up 6 bases and J gave up 0 bases; unmatched junction bases: 9. The CDR3 is 16 amino acids. Germline loops: CDR1 MDHEN, CDR2 SYDVKM. The CDR3 bases are TGTGCCAGCAGCCCAGCCGGACAGGGAGTGAACACTGAAGCTTTCTTT. Protein product: CASSPAGQGVNTEAFF. The full variable domain, with the rest looked up from reference TRBV28 and TRBJ1-1, is DVKVTQSSRYLVKRTGEKVFLECVQDMDHENMFWYRQDPGLGLRLIYFSYDVKMKEKGDIPEGYSVSREKKERFSLILESASTNQTSMYLCASSPAGQGVNTEAFFGQGTRLTVV.

The chain carries TRBV5-4 and TRBJ1-1; D not resolved. Germline CDR1 reads SGHNT; CDR2 reads YYREEE (reference sequence). The germline V and J ends were trimmed by 0 bases and 4 bases, with 13 bases remaining between them. The CDR3 is made up of 15 amino acids. This CDR3 reads CASSLVRGPGTEAFF. The CDR3, as DNA: TGTGCCAGCAGCTTGGTTCGTGGCCCAGGCACTGAAGCTTTCTTT.

The chain joins TRBV7-9 to TRBJ1-2; D remains unclear. The germline gives CDR1 SEHNR, CDR2 FQNEAQ (reference sequence). Trimming stripped 5 bases from V and 4 bases from J, with 8 bases between. The CDR3 contains 12 residues. The CDR3 nucleotides are TGTGCCAGCAGCCGAGAACGCTATGGCTACACCTTC. Protein product: CASSRERYGYTF.

The chain employs TRBV9 and TRBJ2-1, with 7 bases matching TRBD2. Germline CDR1 SGDLS, CDR2 YYNGEE. The junction had 4 bases not matched to a gene; V was cut back by 3 bases and J by 4 bases. The CDR3 extends over 14 amino acids. The CDR3 loop is CASSDREAYNEQFF. Written as DNA, the CDR3 is TGTGCCAGCAGCGACCGGGAGGCTTACAATGAGCAGTTCTTC.

The V call is TRBV9, the J call TRBJ1-1; a possible D gene is TRBD1 (5 bases). V lost 5 bases to trimming and J lost 4 bases, with 15 bases between them. The CDR3 extends over 14 amino acids. Germline CDR1 SGDLS, CDR2 YYNGEE. This CDR3 is CASRRGGGSTEAFF. The DNA for the CDR3 is TGTGCCAGCAGGCGGGGGGGAGGATCCACTGAAGCTTTCTTT.

The rearrangement uses TRBV10-3 and TRBJ2-2; D gene ambiguous. Germline CDR1 is ENHRY and CDR2 is SYGVKD. CDR3 length: 12 residues. V gave up 0 bases and J gave up 9 bases, with 5 bases separating them. The DNA for the CDR3 is TGTGCCATCAGTGAGTCGAGAAGGGAGCTGTTTTTT. It is translated as CAISESRRELFF.

The V gene is TRBV13, the J gene TRBJ2-7; D is perhaps TRBD2 (5 bases). V lost 1 base and J 3 bases, leaving 10 bases between the germline ends. The CDR3 totals 14 residues. Per germline, CDR1 PRHDT and CDR2 FYEKMQ (reference sequence). The CDR3 protein is CASSLAGRYYEQYF. The DNA for the CDR3 is TGTGCCAGCAGCTTAGCGGGAAGATACTACGAGCAGTACTTC.

The V and J genes are TRBV5-1 and TRBJ2-3; TRBD2 might be the D (5 bases). The CDR3 consists of 17 residues. The V gene's germline CDR1 is SGHRS and CDR2 YFSETQ. Trimming cost V 4 bases and J 8 bases, with 26 bases left between them. The CDR3, as DNA: TGCGCCAGCAGCCCTAGTACCCCCCCCAACCGACTATCTACGCAGTATTTT. Translation: CASSPSTPPNRLSTQYF.

V is TRBV7-6 and J is TRBJ2-6; 7 nucleotides line up with TRBD1. V lost 5 bases and J lost 3; bases outside the gene matches: 10. CDR3 length: 17 residues. CDR1 is SGHVS and CDR2 is FNYEAQ in the germline V gene. DNA of the CDR3: TGTGCCAGCAGCCCTCTGACAGGGCGCTTTGGGGCCAACGTCCTGACTTTC. Amino acids: CASSPLTGRFGANVLTF.

In regard to this clone: Other DNA sequences in the same sample also yield this CDR3. The chain joins TRBV6-5 to TRBJ2-7; 8 bases match TRBD2. The CDR3 loop spans 15 amino acids. CDR1 MNHEY and CDR2 SVGAGI come from the germline V gene. Trimming cost V 0 bases and J 3 bases; bases outside gene matches: 4. The DNA of the CDR3 is TGTGCCAGCAGTTACTCGTTAGCGGGAAGCTACGAGCAGTACTTC. This sequence encodes CASSYSLAGSYEQYF.

V and J are TRBV28 and TRBJ2-6; 8 bases are a match to TRBD1. Per germline, CDR1 MDHEN and CDR2 SYDVKM. The CDR3 spans 20 residues. V lost 2 bases and J lost 2; bases outside the gene matches: 14. The CDR3 DNA reads as TGTGCCAGCAGTTTACCACCCCAGGGGGCTTTTCACCCTGGGGCCAACGTCCTGACTTTC. Amino acid sequence: CASSLPPQGAFHPGANVLTF.

The rearrangement links TRBV27 to TRBJ2-7; 15 positions agree with TRBD2. Germline-derived CDR1 and CDR2 are MNHEY and SMNVEV (reference sequence). Trimming at V came to 3 bases and at J to 3 bases, leaving 3 bases not matched to a gene. This CDR3 is built from 16 residues. For the CDR3, the DNA is TGTGCCAGCAGTTTTGGGACTAGCGGGAGGATCTACGAGCAGTACTTC. Protein: CASSFGTSGRIYEQYF.

V is TRBV6-6 and J is TRBJ2-7; 8 nucleotides line up with TRBD1. CDR1 is MNHNY, CDR2 SVGAGI, per germline (reference sequence). The CDR3 loop spans 13 amino acids. V lost 4 bases, J lost 2 bases, and 1 base stayed unmatched. DNA of the CDR3: TGTGCCAGCAGTTCAGGGGGCCCCTACGAGCAGTACTTC. Amino acid sequence: CASSSGGPYEQYF.

This clone was observed a few times. V and J are TRBV28 and TRBJ2-1; 14 bases agree with TRBD2. This CDR3 region has 14 residues. J lost 12 bases, V lost 5 bases, and 6 bases had no gene match. Germline V CDR1 and CDR2: MDHEN, SYDVKM. CDR3 sequence reads: CASSGTSGSVRQFF. The CDR3 region has the DNA TGTGCCAGCAGTGGGACTAGCGGGAGTGTTCGGCAGTTCTTC.

The sample holds a few counts of this clone. The chain carries TRBV25-1 and TRBJ2-5, with 12 bases fitting TRBD2. The CDR3 is made up of 13 amino acids. The trim removed 6 bases at V and 4 bases at J, leaving 0 bases unmatched. Germline assignment: CDR1 MGHDK and CDR2 SYGVNS. CDR3 bases: TGTGCCAGCAGACTAGCGGGGGGAGAGACCCAGTACTTC. Translating gives CASRLAGGETQYF. Complete variable domain (other parts from reference TRBV25-1 and TRBJ2-5): EADIYQTPRYLVIGTGKKITLECSQTMGHDKMYWYQQDPGMELHLIHYSYGVNSTEKGDLSSESTVSRIRTEHFPLTLESARPSHTSQYLCASRLAGGETQYFGPGTRLLVL.

The chain has TRBV2 and TRBJ2-7; 12 bases agree with TRBD2. The J segment lost 4 bases and the V segment lost 7 bases, leaving 11 bases of the junction unmatched. The CDR3 consists of 16 residues. Germline CDR1 reads SNHLY; CDR2 reads FYNNEI. The CDR3 region is CASKPTTSGSRYEQYF. In DNA form, the CDR3 reads TGTGCCAGCAAACCTACGACTAGCGGGAGTAGGTACGAGCAGTACTTC.

This chain links TRBV28 with TRBJ2-1, with TRBD1 matching 8 bases. Germline values: CDR1 MDHEN, CDR2 SYDVKM. Trimming at V came to 7 bases and at J to 7 bases, leaving 15 bases not matched to a gene. The CDR3 length is 16 residues. The DNA for the CDR3 is TGTGCCAGCAAACCATTGTACGGACAGGGTGAAAATGAGCAGTTCTTC. It encodes CASKPLYGQGENEQFF.

The V and J genes are TRBV7-2 and TRBJ1-5, with D possibly being TRBD1 (6 bases). The germline V gene encodes CDR1 SGHTA and CDR2 FQGNSA. The CDR3 has 15 amino acids. Trimming removed 5 bases from V and 2 bases from J, with 13 bases in between. CDR3 nucleotide sequence: TGTGCCAGCAGCCCACAGGGTAGTGGCAATCAGCCCCAGCATTTT. Translating gives CASSPQGSGNQPQHF.

The chain carries TRBV9 and TRBJ2-5; TRBD2 matches 11 bases. This CDR3 has 16 residues. J was trimmed by 5 bases and V by 2 bases; bases with no gene match: 8. Germline CDR1 SGDLS, CDR2 YYNGEE. As DNA, the CDR3 is TGTGCCAGCAGCGTTGCACTAGCGGGAGTAGGGGAGACCCAGTACTTC. As protein: CASSVALAGVGETQYF.